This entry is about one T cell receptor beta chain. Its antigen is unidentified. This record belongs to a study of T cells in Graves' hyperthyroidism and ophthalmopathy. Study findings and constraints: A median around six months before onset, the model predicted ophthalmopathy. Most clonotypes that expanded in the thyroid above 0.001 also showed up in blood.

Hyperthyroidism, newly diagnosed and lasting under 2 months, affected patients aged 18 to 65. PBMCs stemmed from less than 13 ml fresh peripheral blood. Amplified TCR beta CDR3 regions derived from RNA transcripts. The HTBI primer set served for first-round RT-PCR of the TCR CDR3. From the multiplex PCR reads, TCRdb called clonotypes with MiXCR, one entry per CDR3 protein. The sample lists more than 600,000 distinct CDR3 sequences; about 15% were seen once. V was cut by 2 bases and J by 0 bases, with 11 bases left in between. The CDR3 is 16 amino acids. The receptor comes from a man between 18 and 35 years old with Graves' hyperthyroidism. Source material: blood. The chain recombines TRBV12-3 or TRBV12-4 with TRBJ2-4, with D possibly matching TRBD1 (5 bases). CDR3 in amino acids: CASSLTTAIAKNIQYF. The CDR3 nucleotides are TGTGCCAGCAGTTTAACGACAGCTATAGCCAAAAACATTCAGTACTTC.